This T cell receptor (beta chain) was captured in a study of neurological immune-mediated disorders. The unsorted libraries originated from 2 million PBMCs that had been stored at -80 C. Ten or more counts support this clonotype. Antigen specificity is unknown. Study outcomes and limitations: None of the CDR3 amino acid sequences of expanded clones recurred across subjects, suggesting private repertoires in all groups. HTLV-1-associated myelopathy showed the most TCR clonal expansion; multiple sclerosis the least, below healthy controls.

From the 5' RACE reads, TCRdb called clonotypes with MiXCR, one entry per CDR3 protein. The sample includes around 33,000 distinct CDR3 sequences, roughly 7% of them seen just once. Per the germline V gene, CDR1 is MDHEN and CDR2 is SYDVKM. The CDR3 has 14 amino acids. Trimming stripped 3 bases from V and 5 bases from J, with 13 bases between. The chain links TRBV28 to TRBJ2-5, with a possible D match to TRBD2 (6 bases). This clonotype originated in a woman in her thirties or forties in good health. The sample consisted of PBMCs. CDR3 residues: CASSLWGGAETQYF. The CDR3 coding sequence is TGTGCCAGCAGTTTGTGGGGCGGGGCGGAGACCCAGTACTTC.